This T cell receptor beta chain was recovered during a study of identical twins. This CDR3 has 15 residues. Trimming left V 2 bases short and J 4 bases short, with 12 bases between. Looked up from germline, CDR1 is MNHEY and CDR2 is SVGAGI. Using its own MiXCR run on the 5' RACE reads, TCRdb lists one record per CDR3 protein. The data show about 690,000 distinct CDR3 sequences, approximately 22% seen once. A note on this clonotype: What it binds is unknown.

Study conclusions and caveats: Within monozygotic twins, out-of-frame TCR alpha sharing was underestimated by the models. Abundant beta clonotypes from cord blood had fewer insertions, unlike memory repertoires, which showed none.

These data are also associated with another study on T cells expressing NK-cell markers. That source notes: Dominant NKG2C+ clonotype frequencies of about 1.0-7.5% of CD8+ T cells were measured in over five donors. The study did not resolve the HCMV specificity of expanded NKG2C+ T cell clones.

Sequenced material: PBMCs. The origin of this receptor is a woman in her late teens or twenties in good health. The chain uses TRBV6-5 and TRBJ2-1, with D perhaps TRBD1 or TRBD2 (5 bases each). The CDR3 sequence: CASSYVGTVYNEQFF. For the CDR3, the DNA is TGTGCCAGCAGTTACGTTGGGACGGTTTACAATGAGCAGTTCTTC.